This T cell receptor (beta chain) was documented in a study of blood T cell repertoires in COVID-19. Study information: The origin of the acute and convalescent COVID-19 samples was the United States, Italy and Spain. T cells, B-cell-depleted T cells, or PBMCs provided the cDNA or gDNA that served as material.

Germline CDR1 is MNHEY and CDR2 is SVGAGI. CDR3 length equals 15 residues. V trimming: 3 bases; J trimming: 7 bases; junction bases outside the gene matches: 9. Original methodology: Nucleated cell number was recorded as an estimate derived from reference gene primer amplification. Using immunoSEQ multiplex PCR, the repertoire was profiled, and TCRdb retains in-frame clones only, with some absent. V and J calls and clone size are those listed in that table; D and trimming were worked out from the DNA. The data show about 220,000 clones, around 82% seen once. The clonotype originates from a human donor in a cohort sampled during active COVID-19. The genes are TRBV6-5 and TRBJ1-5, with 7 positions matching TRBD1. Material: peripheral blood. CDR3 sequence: CASSYSGGGHQPQHF. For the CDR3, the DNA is TGTGCCAGCAGTTATTCAGGAGGGGGCCACCAGCCCCAGCATTTT.